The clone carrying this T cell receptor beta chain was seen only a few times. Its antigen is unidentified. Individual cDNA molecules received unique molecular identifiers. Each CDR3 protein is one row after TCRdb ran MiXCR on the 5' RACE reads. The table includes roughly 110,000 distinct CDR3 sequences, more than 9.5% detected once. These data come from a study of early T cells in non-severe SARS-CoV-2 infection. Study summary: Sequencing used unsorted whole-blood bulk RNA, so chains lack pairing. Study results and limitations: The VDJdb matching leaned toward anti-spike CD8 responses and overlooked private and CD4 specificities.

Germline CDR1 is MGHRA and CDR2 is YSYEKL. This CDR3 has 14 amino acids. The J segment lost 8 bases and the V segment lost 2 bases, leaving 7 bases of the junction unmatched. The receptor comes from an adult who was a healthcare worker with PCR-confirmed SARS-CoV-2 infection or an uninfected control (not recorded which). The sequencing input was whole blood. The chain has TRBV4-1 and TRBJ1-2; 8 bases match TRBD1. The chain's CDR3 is CASSQPRGLGGYTF. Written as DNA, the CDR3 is TGCGCCAGCAGCCAACCCAGGGGGCTGGGAGGCTACACCTTC.